Listed below are T cell receptor beta chains from one sample, sequenced in a study of T-cell memory formation after mild COVID-19. TCRdb re-called the 5' RACE reads with MiXCR, one entry per CDR3 protein. The data contain some 290,000 distinct CDR3 sequences, about 17% of them seen just once; the ten biggest clones take up approximately 25%. The sequenced material came from PBMCs or a T cell subset sorted from them (not recorded which). The source of these receptors is a man between 18 and 35 years old who had mild COVID-19 (a few samples of this study predate the infection). Cell type and time point are not known. Each CDR3 is given without its conserved first and last residue.

v_call cdr3_length cdr3_aa
TRBV7-2 13 ASRRPPGAGETQY
TRBV7-9 10 ASSVLLGEQY
TRBV30 11 AWSVYENSPLH
TRBV10-3 12 AITSGSGTDTQY
TRBV6-5 11 ASSTGAVETQY
TRBV29-1 9 SGQSKNIQY
TRBV10-1 11 ASSEPGLTEAF
TRBV10-3 10 AIGGGKDTQY
TRBV2 9 ASRDTYEQY
TRBV12-3/TRBV12-4 14 ASTPRGKGAKYGYT
TRBV5-1 12 ASSLGAGGYEQY
TRBV27 10 ASSFFGTEAF
TRBV6-2/TRBV6-3 10 ASQDSTDTQY
TRBV20-1 10 SATVLDNEQF
TRBV20-1 15 SAIGTANRSGANVLT
TRBV10-3 13 AISVASGAQETQY
TRBV19 8 ASSKGELF
TRBV20-1 12 SARELAGTDTQY
TRBV7-8 12 ASSPRGRNSPLH
TRBV20-1 10 SARTGTYEQY
TRBV27 13 ASSLSGQGGEKLF
TRBV4-2 13 ASSQELVGGNTIY
TRBV7-3 13 ASSLIAGGQETQY
TRBV19 15 ASSFGQVSFSPDTQY
TRBV19 13 ASSKDRGPAYEQY
TRBV7-2 14 ASSLAGTGVYNEQF
TRBV18 10 ASSSRRTEAF
TRBV7-2 13 ASSLLAGTDGTQY
TRBV6-2/TRBV6-3 12 ASSQGTGTGELF
TRBV5-1 14 ASSQRGLAGTYEQY